The 10 T cell receptor beta chains reported below all come from one sample, sequenced in a study of tumor-infiltrating lymphocytes in primary liver carcinoma. With around 520 ng total RNA as template and a constant-region primer, TCR beta cDNA was made. Library construction for TCR beta comprised three nested multiplex PCR rounds performed with slightly modified ARM-PCR. Use of TRBV1-TRBV30 forward primers with a C-beta reverse primer characterized the first two PCR rounds, which lasted around 9 cycles each. One entry per CDR3 protein results from TCRdb running MiXCR on the multiplex PCR reads. This repertoire shows fewer than 150,000 distinct CDR3 sequences, less than 80% found once; its top ten account for approximately 9.9%. Co-extraction of both nucleic acids (RNA and DNA) used 20-30 mg of unsorted bulk tissue. Input material: liver tumor tissue from sampling region 1. This sample's subset: tumor region T1, superior pole. These receptor sequences come from an older woman with primary liver carcinoma and hepatitis B virus infection.

On this clonotype: A junction end diverges from the germline sequence, so it may reflect a read error. V gene TRBV11-1 combines with J gene TRBJ2-1, with 9 bases matching TRBD2. Looked up from germline, CDR1 is SGHAT and CDR2 is FQDESV (reference sequence). The CDR3 sequence is 15 residues long. The CDR3 DNA is TGTGCCAGCAGCCCGACTAGCGGTCTATACAATGAGCGGTTCTTC. As protein: CASSPTSGLYNERFF. Full variable domain (outside the CDR3, taken from reference TRBV11-1 and TRBJ2-1): EAEVAQSPRYKITEKSQAVAFWCDPISGHATLYWYRQILGQGPELLVQFQDESVVDDSQLPKDRFSAERLKGVDSTLKIQPAELGDSAMYLCASSPTSGLYNERFFGPGTRLTVL.

This clonotype was detected a few times. V is TRBV6-5 and J is TRBJ1-1, with D maybe TRBD1 (5 bases). CDR1 and CDR2 from the germline V gene are MNHEY and SVGAGI. The CDR3 is 21 residues long. Trimming stripped 0 bases from V and 0 bases from J, with 26 bases between. CDR3 in amino acids: CASSYSGPSGWETAMNTEAFF. CDR3 in DNA: TGTGCCAGCAGTTACTCGGGGCCGTCCGGTTGGGAGACAGCAATGAACACTGAAGCTTTCTTT.

A word on this clonotype: Sequence at one end of the junction differs from germline and may be a read error. The chain links TRBV11-2 to TRBJ2-2; no clear D. The germline V gene has CDR1 SGHAT and CDR2 FQNNGV. This CDR3 spans 13 amino acids. The CDR3 DNA follows: TGCGCCAGCAGTCCGTTTATTCTGGGGGAGCTGTTTTTT. This sequence encodes CASSPFILGELFF.

The chain is built from TRBV13 and TRBJ2-7; no reliable D call. The V gene lost 2 bases and the J gene lost 6 bases, with 14 bases spanning the gap. The CDR3 extends over 14 amino acids. Germline CDR1 PRHDT, CDR2 FYEKMQ (reference sequence). The CDR3 sequence is CASSLSSAWIEQYF. In DNA, the CDR3 is TGTGCCAGCAGCTTAAGTTCCGCATGGATCGAGCAGTACTTC.

The chain joins TRBV6-2 or TRBV6-3 to TRBJ2-1; weak D call: TRBD2 (6 bases). Germline values: CDR1 MNHEY, CDR2 SVGEGT. CDR3 length: 15 amino acids. Trimming left V 10 bases short and J 0 bases short, with 16 bases between. CDR3 region: CANSPGLPSYNEQFF. CDR3 nucleotides: TGTGCCAATAGCCCAGGACTACCCTCCTACAATGAGCAGTTCTTC.

V usage is TRBV30 and J usage is TRBJ1-4, with D hard to call. Between the trimmed V and J ends, which lost 5 bases and 0 bases, there was a span of 7 bases. The CDR3 is made up of 13 amino acids. Germline CDR1 is GTSNPN and CDR2 is SVGIG (reference sequence). Here the CDR3 reads CAWLMATNEKLFF. The CDR3 nucleotides read TGTGCCTGGTTAATGGCAACTAATGAAAAACTGTTTTTT.

This sequence joins TRBV28 and TRBJ1-2; D is unresolved. Between the trimmed V and J ends, which lost 5 bases and 3 bases, there was a span of 10 bases. Germline V gene lookup returns CDR1 MDHEN and CDR2 SYDVKM. The CDR3 is 13 amino acids. CDR3 residues: CASSLQYYYGYTF. DNA of the CDR3: TGTGCCAGCAGTCTTCAGTATTACTATGGCTACACCTTC.

On this clonotype: The CDR3 does not close with the conserved phenylalanine or tryptophan, likely indicating a read error. V gene TRBV29-1 combines with J gene TRBJ2-5; D possibly corresponds to TRBD2 (5 bases). The CDR3 extends over 13 amino acids. CDR1 is SQVTM, CDR2 ANQGSEA, per germline. CDR3 amino acids: CSAYSGFQEIQYL. CDR3 in DNA: TGCAGCGCGTATTCGGGATTTCAAGAGATCCAGTACCTC.

This clonotype has a count of ten or more. This chain uses TRBV12-3 or TRBV12-4 with TRBJ1-2, with 8 bases matching TRBD1. The CDR3 totals 15 residues. V gave up 2 bases and J gave up 4 bases; unmatched junction bases: 6. The CDR3 here is CASSLWTGKGYGYTF. For the CDR3, the DNA is TGTGCCAGCAGTTTATGGACAGGGAAGGGCTATGGCTACACCTTC.

Comment on this clonotype: A much larger clone is a single base away; this may be a read error. The genes are TRBV29-1 and TRBJ2-1; weak D call: TRBD1 (6 bases). The CDR3 spans 16 residues. Per germline, CDR1 SQVTM and CDR2 ANQGSEA. The CDR3 loop reads CSVPLGGALDYDEQFF. DNA for the CDR3: TGCAGCGTTCCCCTAGGGGGAGCCCTAGACTACGATGAGCAGTTCTTC.